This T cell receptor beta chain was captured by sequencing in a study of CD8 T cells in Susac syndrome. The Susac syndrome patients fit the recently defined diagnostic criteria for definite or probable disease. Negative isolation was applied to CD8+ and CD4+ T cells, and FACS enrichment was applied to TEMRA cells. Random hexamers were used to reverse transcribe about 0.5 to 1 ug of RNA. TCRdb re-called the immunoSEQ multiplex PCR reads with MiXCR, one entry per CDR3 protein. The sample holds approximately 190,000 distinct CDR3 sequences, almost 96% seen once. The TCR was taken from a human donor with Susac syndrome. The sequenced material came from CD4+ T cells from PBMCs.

The CDR3 loop is CASSLVEALEQFF. The CDR3 DNA reads TGTGCCAGCAGTTTAGTTGAGGCTCTTGAGCAGTTCTTC. This chain links TRBV12-3 or TRBV12-4 with TRBJ2-1; D ambiguous. The CDR3 length is 13 residues. V shed 1 base and J shed 9 bases, with 10 bases lying between them.